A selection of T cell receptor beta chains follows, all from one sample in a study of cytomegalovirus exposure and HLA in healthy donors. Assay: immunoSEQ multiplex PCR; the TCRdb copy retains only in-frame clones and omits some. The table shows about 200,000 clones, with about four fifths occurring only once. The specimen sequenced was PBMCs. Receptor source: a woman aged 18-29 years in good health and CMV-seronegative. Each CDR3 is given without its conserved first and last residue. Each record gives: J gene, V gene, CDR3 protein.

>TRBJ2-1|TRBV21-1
ASSFGQATDNEQF
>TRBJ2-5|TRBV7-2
ASSLRQGETQY
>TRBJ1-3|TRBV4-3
ASSQEGPGSGNTIY
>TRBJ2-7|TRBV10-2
ASYKQGRGEQY
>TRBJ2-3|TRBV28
ASSFGQISDTQY
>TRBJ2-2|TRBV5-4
ASSLSADGTGELF
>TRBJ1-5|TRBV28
ASSRGQLSNQPQH
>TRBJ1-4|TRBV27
ASSPGGDRGLTNEKLF
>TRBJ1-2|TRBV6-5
ASSYGGGASNYGYT
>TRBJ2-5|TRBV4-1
ASSQTADRGLLETQY
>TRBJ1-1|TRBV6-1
ASSISEGEAF
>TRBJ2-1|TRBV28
ASSLGRFWREGLGNEQF
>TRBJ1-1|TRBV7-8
ASSRFEGVSSNEAF
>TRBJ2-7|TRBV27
ASSLAALGTGNYEQY
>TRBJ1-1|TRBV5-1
ASSFSGPQNTEAF